This TCR beta chain was identified in a study of CD8+CD57+ T cells in acquired aplastic anemia. Turning to the study itself: Recorded DNA amounts for sorted CD4+ and CD8+ cells had an average of about 3.5 ug.

TCR beta VDJ and CDR3 profiling used genomic DNA as template. In TCRdb, the reads were re-called with MiXCR into one record per CDR3 protein. This sample has roughly 160,000 distinct CDR3 sequences, with 60% to 80% found just once. About this clonotype: What it binds is unknown.

Patients who underwent sequencing had shown CD8+CD57+ cell expansion by flow cytometry. Patient blood was sampled before any therapy had been received. Study-wide results and caveats: In common between the patients and the controls were around 30 CD8+ CDR3 sequences.

Sequenced input: sorted CD4+, CD8+, or CD8+CD57+ T cells (not recorded which) from PBMCs. This receptor was taken from a human donor with aplastic anemia.

The CDR3 nucleotides are TGTGCCAGCAGTAACCGGGACAGCTCAGTGAGCAATCAGCCCCAGCATTTT. Its protein product is CASSNRDSSVSNQPQHF. The rearrangement joins TRBV6-5 to TRBJ1-5; 7 bases align to TRBD1. CDR1 is MNHEY and CDR2 is SVGAGI in the germline V gene. Trimming at V came to 5 bases and at J to 1 base, leaving 11 bases not matched to a gene. This CDR3 spans 17 amino acids.